This record looks at one T cell receptor beta chain sequence and its context. The CDR3 consists of 13 residues. V shed 1 base and J shed 0 bases, with 2 bases lying between them. Germline V gene sequence: CDR1 MDHEN, CDR2 SYDVKM. Data came from immunoSEQ multiplex PCR; TCRdb stores just in-frame clones and leaves some out. The data contain 25,000 to 35,000 clones, about nine tenths of them seen just once; the ten biggest clones take up around 6.9%. These data originate in a study of T cell changes during pregnancy in multiple sclerosis. The sequencing here drew on CD8+ T cells from peripheral blood mononuclear cells, taken in the second trimester of pregnancy. This chain connects TRBV28 to TRBJ2-3; D ambiguous. The TCR sequence derives from a female donor with multiple sclerosis, enrolled in a pregnancy study. Here the CDR3 reads CASSLLSTDTQYF. The CDR3 DNA reads TGTGCCAGCAGTTTATTAAGCACAGATACGCAGTATTTT.